Following are 26 T cell receptor beta chains from one sample sequenced in a study of human T cells and chemical hapten exposure. The sample's time point: patch test 1, 2 weeks after DPC sensitization. Treatment specified: therapeutic diphenylcyclopropenone sensitization with weekly scalp DPC. MiXCR, run by TCRdb on the RACE reads, gives a single entry per CDR3 protein. The sample holds some 190,000 distinct CDR3 sequences, about a fifth seen once. This specimen consisted of whole blood, obtained in connection with sensitization to the hapten diphenylcyclopropenone (DPC). These receptors all stem from a woman between 45 and 60 years old with alopecia areata. Some clones in this sample may be carry-over from other donors' samples.

The chain recombines TRBV3-1 with TRBJ2-7; the D call may be TRBD1 or TRBD2 (6 bases each). Germline CDR1 is LGHDT and CDR2 is YNNKEL (reference sequence). The CDR3 contains 15 residues. V was trimmed by 0 bases and J by 5 bases, leaving 14 bases between them. Here the CDR3 DNA reads TGTGCCAGCAGCCAAGAGGCGAGGGGGGCGGACGAGCAGTACTTC. It codes for CASSQEARGADEQYF.

This CDR3 reads CSASLAGGPYEQYF. CDR3 DNA sequence: TGCAGTGCTAGTCTAGCGGGTGGGCCCTACGAGCAGTACTTC. The gene calls are TRBV20-1 and TRBJ2-7; 8 positions agree with TRBD2. J lost 2 bases, V lost 3 bases, and 6 bases had no gene match. CDR1 DFQATT and CDR2 SNEGSKA come from the germline V gene (reference sequence). The CDR3 totals 14 residues.

This clonotype has just a few counts. The rearrangement joins TRBV20-1 to TRBJ1-1; D is perhaps TRBD1 (6 bases). With 7 bases removed from V and 0 bases from J, the gap between germline ends came to 12 bases. The CDR3 sequence is 13 residues long. The germline V gene encodes CDR1 DFQATT and CDR2 SNEGSKA (reference sequence). Written as DNA, the CDR3 is TGCAGTGGGGTTCGACAGGTGAACACTGAAGCTTTCTTT. Protein: CSGVRQVNTEAFF.

This clonotype showed up just a few times. The chain employs TRBV20-1 and TRBJ2-2; TRBD2 agrees at 10 bases. The V and J ends lost 5 bases and 3 bases, in that order; junction bases with no gene match: 3. Germline CDR1 is DFQATT and CDR2 is SNEGSKA (reference sequence). This CDR3 has 14 residues. The CDR3 region has the DNA TGCAGTGCTTCTAGCGGGAGTTACACCGGGGAGCTGTTTTTT. This translates into CSASSGSYTGELFF.

The rearrangement joins TRBV21-1 to TRBJ2-3; TRBD2 reflects the table's D call only, with no check against the DNA. TRBV21-1 is assigned pseudogene status. The CDR3 is 20 residues long. In DNA, the CDR3 is TGTGCCAGCAGCAAAGCGCCCCCGGTACTAGCGGGAGGGCCAAGGGGTACGCAGTATTTT. Amino acids: CASSKAPPVLAGGPRGTQYF.

There are a few counts of this clonotype. The chain carries TRBV3-1 and TRBJ2-7; TRBD2 matches at 11 bases. V gave up 3 bases and J gave up 6 bases; unmatched junction bases: 10. Looked up from germline, CDR1 is LGHDT and CDR2 is YNNKEL (reference sequence). The CDR3 length is 16 residues. CDR3 in DNA: TGTGCCAGCAGCCAGGGGAGGGGACTAGCGGCGGGCGAGCAGTACTTC. This sequence encodes CASSQGRGLAAGEQYF.

This clonotype occurred a few times. The chain recombines TRBV10-3 with TRBJ2-3; perhaps TRBD2 as D (6 bases). The CDR3 length is 15 residues. CDR1 ENHRY and CDR2 SYGVKD come from the germline V gene. V was clipped by 4 bases and J by 1 base, with 12 bases between them. CDR3 DNA: TGTGCCATCAGTGTGGGCGGGACGGGCACAGATACGCAGTATTTT. Translation gives CAISVGGTGTDTQYF.

This chain connects TRBV3-1 to TRBJ2-1, with 9 bases that match TRBD2. This CDR3 is 17 amino acids long. The V gene's germline CDR1 is LGHDT and CDR2 YNNKEL (reference sequence). Unmatched junction bases numbered 19, after V lost 8 bases and J lost 8 bases. The chain's CDR3 is CASSQVGGGRAKDEQFF. For the CDR3, the DNA is TGTGCCAGCTCCCAGGTGGGGGGCGGGAGGGCCAAGGATGAGCAGTTCTTC.

The chain couples TRBV6-4 to TRBJ2-5; D may be TRBD2 (6 bases). CDR3 length: 12 residues. Germline V CDR1 and CDR2: MRHNA, SNTAGT. The V gene lost 2 bases and the J gene lost 5 bases, with 6 bases spanning the gap. The DNA for the CDR3 is TGTGCCAGCAGTGACGGGGGGGAGACCCAGTACTTC. This gives the protein CASSDGGETQYF.

The chain uses TRBV6-5 and TRBJ2-7, with TRBD2 matching 11 bases. V dropped 6 bases and J dropped 4; count of bases not matched to a gene: 8. Germline CDR1 MNHEY, CDR2 SVGAGI. CDR3 length equals 15 residues. CDR3 sequence (DNA): TGTGCCAGCAGGAGCTCCGGGACTAGCGGTTACGAGCAGTACTTC. Amino acids: CASRSSGTSGYEQYF.

This clonotype was recorded many times. This rearrangement joins TRBV6-5 to TRBJ1-5; weak D call: TRBD1 (5 bases). CDR1 and CDR2 from the germline V gene are MNHEY and SVGAGI. V was trimmed by 5 bases and J by 3 bases, leaving 11 bases between them. The CDR3 consists of 14 residues. The CDR3 loop is CASSQGWDNQPQHF. DNA of the CDR3: TGTGCCAGCAGTCAGGGCTGGGACAATCAGCCCCAGCATTTT.

This clonotype was counted only a few times. The CDR3 DNA reads as TGTGCCAGCAGCATCGGCGGGACAGGGGAAGAGACCCAGTACTTC. Translation: CASSIGGTGEETQYF. The chain carries TRBV7-7 and TRBJ2-5; TRBD1 aligns across 10 bases. The CDR3 is 15 residues long. Germline V gene lookup returns CDR1 SSHAT and CDR2 FNYEAQ (reference sequence). V shed 5 bases, J shed 3 bases, and the junction held 6 bases outside the gene matches.

The chain combines TRBV3-1 with TRBJ2-7, with TRBD2 identical over 8 bases. The V gene end was trimmed by 4 bases and the J gene end by 2 bases; junction bases not matched to a gene: 4. CDR3 length equals 14 residues. The V gene's germline CDR1 is LGHDT and CDR2 YNNKEL (reference sequence). The CDR3 region is CASSPRGGPYEQYF. The CDR3 nucleotides are TGTGCCAGCAGCCCCCGCGGGGGGCCCTACGAGCAGTACTTC.

Only a few counts were recorded for this clonotype. The chain employs TRBV11-2 and TRBJ1-1; maybe TRBD1 (6 bases). This CDR3 comprises 11 residues. The V gene lost 3 bases and the J gene lost 12 bases, with 11 bases spanning the gap. CDR1 and CDR2 from the germline V gene are SGHAT and FQNNGV. The DNA for the CDR3 is TGTGCCAGCAGCTTGTCGGGACAACCTTTCTTT. Translating gives CASSLSGQPFF.

This clonotype is a singleton in its sample. V and J are TRBV29-1 and TRBJ2-7; no definite D call. CDR3 length equals 13 residues. Per the germline V gene, CDR1 is SQVTM and CDR2 is ANQGSEA. Trimming removed 5 bases at V and 2 bases at J, with 13 bases between. The CDR3 coding sequence is TGCAGCGTTACGACGACTGGGGCCTACGAGCAGTACTTC. Its translation: CSVTTTGAYEQYF.

The V call is TRBV20-1, the J call TRBJ1-3; perhaps TRBD1 as D (5 bases). Germline CDR1 DFQATT, CDR2 SNEGSKA (reference sequence). The germline V and J ends were trimmed by 6 bases and 0 bases, with 15 bases remaining between them. This CDR3 has 15 amino acids. The CDR3: CSAMPGATSGNTIYF. Here the CDR3 DNA reads TGCAGTGCAATGCCTGGGGCCACCTCTGGAAACACCATATATTTT.

This clonotype appeared a few times. For the CDR3, the DNA is TGTGCCAGCAGTGAATTTCCCAGTTCCTCTGGGGCCAACGTCCTGACTTTC. Amino acid sequence: CASSEFPSSSGANVLTF. The V and J genes are TRBV25-1 and TRBJ2-6; D is undetermined. Germline V gives CDR1 MGHDK, CDR2 SYGVNS. V was pared by 1 base and J by 0 bases, with 10 bases between. CDR3 length equals 17 residues.

This clonotype was counted at least ten times. Here the CDR3 reads CASSLARRLANTGELFF. The CDR3 DNA sequence: TGTGCCAGCAGCTTAGCGCGGAGACTAGCGAACACCGGGGAGCTGTTTTTT. The chain links TRBV7-9 to TRBJ2-2; a possible D gene is TRBD2 (6 bases). Germline-derived CDR1 and CDR2 are SEHNR and FQNEAQ (reference sequence). Trimming left V 0 bases short and J 0 bases short, with 11 bases between. This CDR3 has 17 residues. The variable domain in full, with the rest retrieved from reference TRBV7-9 and TRBJ2-2, is DTGVSQNPRHKITKRGQNVTFRCDPISEHNRLYWYRQTLGQGPEFLTYFQNEAQLEKSRLLSDRFSAERPKGSFSTLEIQRTEQGDSAMYLCASSLARRLANTGELFFGEGSRLTVL.

The table lists this clonotype with a few counts. The chain employs TRBV20-1 and TRBJ1-2; 12 bases are a match to TRBD1. Trimming cost V 5 bases and J 7 bases; bases outside gene matches: 11. The CDR3 contains 15 residues. Germline V gene sequence: CDR1 DFQATT, CDR2 SNEGSKA (reference sequence). CDR3 sequence reads: CSASGTGGPWGGYTF. DNA of the CDR3: TGCAGTGCTTCCGGGACAGGGGGCCCTTGGGGTGGCTACACCTTC.

CDR3 sequence (DNA): TGCAGCGTCAGGACAGCTGGAGATACGCAGTATTTT. Residues: CSVRTAGDTQYF. The chain combines TRBV29-1 with TRBJ2-3; possibly TRBD1 for D (6 bases). Germline lookup yields CDR1 SQVTM and CDR2 ANQGSEA. The CDR3 runs to 12 residues. V shed 6 bases and J shed 5 bases, with 12 bases lying between them.

The chain is built from TRBV29-1 and TRBJ2-3, with a weak D call TRBD2 (6 bases). Germline V gene sequence: CDR1 SQVTM, CDR2 ANQGSEA. The CDR3 runs to 13 residues. V lost 1 base and J 2 bases, leaving 7 bases between the germline ends. The CDR3 DNA reads TGCAGCGTTGAAGGCGGGACCACAGATACGCAGTATTTT. Its protein is CSVEGGTTDTQYF.

The chain links TRBV5-6 to TRBJ2-7, with no clear D. The ends were cut back, 4 bases at V and 2 bases at J, with 13 bases in the middle. CDR1 is SGHDT and CDR2 is YYEEEE in the germline V gene. This CDR3 has 14 residues. CDR3 sequence (DNA): TGTGCCAGCAGCCTGCACCAGGCAACCTACGAGCAGTACTTC. Its translation is CASSLHQATYEQYF.

V and J are TRBV20-1 and TRBJ1-1, with TRBD1 as a possible D gene (6 bases). Trimming removed 3 bases at V and 1 base at J, with 12 bases between. From germline, CDR1 is DFQATT and CDR2 SNEGSKA (reference sequence). The CDR3 covers 14 residues. The CDR3 here is CSASSRGRNTEAFF. The CDR3 DNA follows: TGCAGTGCTAGTAGCAGGGGAAGGAACACTGAAGCTTTCTTT.

The rearrangement uses TRBV10-2 and TRBJ1-1; the D is unclear. The V end lost 6 bases, the J end lost 3 bases, and 11 bases lay between the germline ends. Germline V CDR1 and CDR2: WSHSY, SAAADI. The CDR3 runs to 13 residues. The CDR3 here is CASRPSMDTEAFF. CDR3 nucleotides: TGCGCCAGCAGACCATCTATGGACACTGAAGCTTTCTTT.

V is TRBV20-1 and J is TRBJ2-7; 8 bases map to TRBD2. The CDR3 is 14 amino acids. The ends lost 7 bases at V and 4 bases at J; junction bases unmatched: 12. Germline CDR1 DFQATT, CDR2 SNEGSKA (reference sequence). The CDR3 reads CSVRDTGGLYEQYF. The CDR3 DNA reads as TGCAGTGTAAGAGATACGGGAGGGTTGTACGAGCAGTACTTC.

This chain links TRBV11-1 with TRBJ2-1; the D is unclear. Germline values: CDR1 SGHAT, CDR2 FQDESV (reference sequence). The germline V and J ends were trimmed by 6 bases and 9 bases, with 12 bases remaining between them. The CDR3 has 12 residues. CDR3 residues: CASRENWGEQFF. CDR3 DNA sequence: TGTGCCAGCAGGGAAAACTGGGGTGAGCAGTTCTTC.